This passage covers 12 T cell receptor beta chains from one sample sequenced in a study of blood T cell repertoires in COVID-19. The table came from immunoSEQ multiplex PCR; TCRdb's copy has only in-frame clones and leaves some out. This repertoire shows 200,000 to 250,000 clones, 65% to 90% found once; its top ten account for roughly 5.7%. The sample comprised peripheral blood. These receptors all stem from a man older than 75 with acute or convalescent COVID-19.

V gene TRBV10-3 combines with J gene TRBJ2-2, with 12 bases that match TRBD2. CDR3 length: 18 residues. Unmatched junction bases numbered 7, after V lost 5 bases and J lost 0 bases. Germline V lookup: CDR1 ENHRY, CDR2 SYGVKD. The CDR3 nucleotides are TGTGCCATCAGTCTGACTAGCGGGAGTATATCGAACACCGGGGAGCTGTTTTTT. This sequence encodes CAISLTSGSISNTGELFF.

The J gene is TRBJ2-1, the V gene TRBV10-3; TRBD2 is a possible D gene (5 bases). This CDR3 contains 15 residues. Per germline, CDR1 ENHRY and CDR2 SYGVKD. V was pared by 1 base and J by 0 bases, with 7 bases between. This chain's CDR3 is CAISELLDSYNEQFF. The CDR3, as DNA: TGTGCCATCAGTGAGTTACTAGACTCCTACAATGAGCAGTTCTTC.

The chain is built from TRBV5-1 and TRBJ2-7, with TRBD2 matching over 9 bases. The CDR3 consists of 15 residues. Germline lookup yields CDR1 SGHRS and CDR2 YFSETQ. The ends lost 2 bases at V and 3 bases at J; junction bases unmatched: 6. CDR3 residues: CASSFQTSGNYEQYF. CDR3 sequence (DNA): TGCGCCAGCAGCTTCCAGACTAGCGGAAACTACGAGCAGTACTTC. Combining the CDR3 with reference TRBV5-1 and TRBJ2-7 gives the whole variable domain KAGVTQTPRYLIKTRGQQVTLSCSPISGHRSVSWYQQTPGQGLQFLFEYFSETQRNKGNFPGRFSGRQFSNSRSEMNVSTLELGDSALYLCASSFQTSGNYEQYFGPGTRLTVT.

Notes on this clone: Other DNA sequences of this sample code for an identical CDR3. In nucleotides, the CDR3 is TGTGCCACCAGTGACGGACACAGGAGCACTGAAGCTTTCTTT. It codes for CATSDGHRSTEAFF. The chain carries TRBV24-1 and TRBJ1-1; tentatively, D is TRBD1 (5 bases). CDR3 length: 14 residues. Trimming cost V 4 bases and J 4 bases, with 12 bases left between them. CDR1 KGHDR and CDR2 SFDVKD come from the germline V gene.

This chain joins TRBV5-1 and TRBJ2-1; TRBD2 agrees at 9 bases. The CDR3 is made up of 16 amino acids. From germline, CDR1 is SGHRS and CDR2 YFSETQ. With 0 bases clipped from V and 4 bases from J, the junction kept 5 bases outside the gene matches. In DNA, the CDR3 is TGCGCCAGCAGCTTGGGTATGGGACTAGCTTACAATGAGCAGTTCTTC. It codes for CASSLGMGLAYNEQFF.

The rearrangement joins TRBV19 to TRBJ1-1; weak D call: TRBD1 (6 bases). CDR3 length equals 15 residues. Germline CDR1 reads LNHDA; CDR2 reads SQIVND (reference sequence). V was shortened by 5 bases and J by 1 base, with 14 bases between the two germline ends. The CDR3 region is CASSAHREGNTEAFF. CDR3 coding DNA: TGTGCCAGTAGTGCCCACAGGGAGGGGAACACTGAAGCTTTCTTT.

This clone appeared a few times. The chain joins TRBV19 to TRBJ1-4; D gene ambiguous. The germline V and J ends were trimmed by 4 bases and 5 bases, with 5 bases remaining between them. Germline loops: CDR1 LNHDA, CDR2 SQIVND (reference sequence). This CDR3 is built from 12 residues. The CDR3 reads CASSTGNEKLFF. In DNA, the CDR3 is TGTGCCAGTAGTACAGGAAATGAAAAACTGTTTTTT.

The chain carries TRBV18 and TRBJ2-7, with a tentative D call TRBD1 (5 bases). Trimming took 5 bases from V and 6 from J, leaving 20 bases between them. Germline loops: CDR1 KGHSH, CDR2 LQKENI. This CDR3 spans 15 amino acids. The CDR3 reads CASSSYQGRVIEQYF. Written as DNA, the CDR3 is TGTGCCAGCTCATCCTATCAGGGAAGAGTTATCGAGCAGTACTTC.

This chain's CDR3 is CAWSEFGVTNYEQYF. The CDR3 nucleotides read TGTGCCTGGAGTGAATTCGGGGTAACTAACTACGAGCAGTACTTC. The J gene is TRBJ2-7, the V gene TRBV30; D possibly corresponds to TRBD2 (5 bases). The germline V gene encodes CDR1 GTSNPN and CDR2 SVGIG (reference sequence). The V and J ends lost 1 base and 3 bases respectively, with 16 bases between them. The CDR3 runs 15 residues.

The J gene is TRBJ1-1, the V gene TRBV5-1; 7 bases align to TRBD1. The V segment lost 5 bases and the J segment 4 bases; nucleotides outside the gene matches: 14. The CDR3 has 16 amino acids. CDR1 is SGHRS and CDR2 is YFSETQ in the germline V gene. The DNA of the CDR3 is TGCGCCAGCAGACCATTACCAGACAGGGTTGGCACTGAAGCTTTCTTT. This translates into CASRPLPDRVGTEAFF.

The rearrangement uses TRBV6-6 and TRBJ1-2, with 10 bases lining up with TRBD1. CDR3 length: 16 amino acids. The V segment lost 2 bases and the J segment 4 bases; nucleotides outside the gene matches: 7. The germline CDR1 and CDR2 sequences are MNHNY and SVGAGI (reference sequence). Written as DNA, the CDR3 is TGTGCCAGCAGTTACCGACAGGGGGCCTCCTCCTATGGCTACACCTTC. It yields the protein CASSYRQGASSYGYTF.

J is TRBJ2-3 and V is TRBV28, with 9 bases lining up with TRBD1. The V segment lost 6 bases and the J segment 4 bases; nucleotides outside the gene matches: 20. CDR1 and CDR2 from the germline V gene are MDHEN and SYDVKM. The CDR3 is 19 amino acids. The CDR3: CASSPIRQGVRNVADTQYF. The CDR3 DNA is TGTGCCAGCAGCCCGATTAGACAGGGGGTTCGGAACGTTGCAGATACGCAGTATTTT. The full variable domain, its missing parts supplied by reference TRBV28 and TRBJ2-3, is DVKVTQSSRYLVKRTGEKVFLECVQDMDHENMFWYRQDPGLGLRLIYFSYDVKMKEKGDIPEGYSVSREKKERFSLILESASTNQTSMYLCASSPIRQGVRNVADTQYFGPGTRLTVL.